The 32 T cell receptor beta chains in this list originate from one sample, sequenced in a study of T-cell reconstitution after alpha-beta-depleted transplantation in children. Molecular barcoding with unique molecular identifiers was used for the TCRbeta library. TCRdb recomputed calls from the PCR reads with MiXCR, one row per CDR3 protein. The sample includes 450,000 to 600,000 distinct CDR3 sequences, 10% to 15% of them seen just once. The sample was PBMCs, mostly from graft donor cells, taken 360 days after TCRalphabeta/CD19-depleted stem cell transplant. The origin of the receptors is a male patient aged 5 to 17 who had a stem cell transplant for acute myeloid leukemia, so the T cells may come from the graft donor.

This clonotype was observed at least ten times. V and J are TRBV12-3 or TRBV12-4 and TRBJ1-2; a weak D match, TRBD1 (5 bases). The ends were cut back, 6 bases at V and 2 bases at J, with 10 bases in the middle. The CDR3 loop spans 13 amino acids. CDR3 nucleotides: TGTGCCAGCAGGGCAACAGGAAACTATGGCTACACCTTC. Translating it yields CASRATGNYGYTF.

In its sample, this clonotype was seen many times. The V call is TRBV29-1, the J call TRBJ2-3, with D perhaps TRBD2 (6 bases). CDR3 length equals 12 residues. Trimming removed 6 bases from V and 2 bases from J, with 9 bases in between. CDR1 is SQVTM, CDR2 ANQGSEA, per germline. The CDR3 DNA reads TGCAGCGTCGGGGGAACCACAGATACGCAGTATTTT. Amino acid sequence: CSVGGTTDTQYF.

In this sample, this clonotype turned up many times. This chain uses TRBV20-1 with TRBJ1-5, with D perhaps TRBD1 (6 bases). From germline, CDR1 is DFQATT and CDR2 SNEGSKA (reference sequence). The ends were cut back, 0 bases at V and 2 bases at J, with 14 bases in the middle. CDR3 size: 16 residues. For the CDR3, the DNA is TGCAGTGCTAGAGATAGTACAGGGTTCGGCAATCAGCCCCAGCATTTT. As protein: CSARDSTGFGNQPQHF.

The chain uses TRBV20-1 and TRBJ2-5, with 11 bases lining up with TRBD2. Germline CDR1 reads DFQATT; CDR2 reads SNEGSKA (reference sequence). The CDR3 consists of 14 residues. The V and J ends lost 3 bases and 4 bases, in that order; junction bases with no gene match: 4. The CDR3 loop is CSASDSGRVETQYF. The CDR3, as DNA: TGCAGTGCTAGTGATAGCGGGAGGGTAGAGACCCAGTACTTC.

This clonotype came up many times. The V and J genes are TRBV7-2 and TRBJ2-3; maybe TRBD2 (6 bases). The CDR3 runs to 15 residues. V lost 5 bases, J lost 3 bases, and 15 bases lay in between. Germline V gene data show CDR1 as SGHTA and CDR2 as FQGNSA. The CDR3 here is CASSTSGVVTDTQYF. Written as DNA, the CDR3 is TGTGCCAGCAGCACCTCGGGAGTAGTTACAGATACGCAGTATTTT. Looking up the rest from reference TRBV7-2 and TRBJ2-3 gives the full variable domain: GAGVSQSPSNKVTEKGKDVELRCDPISGHTALYWYRQSLGQGLEFLIYFQGNSAPDKSGLPSDRFSAERTGGSVSTLTIQRTQQEDSAVYLCASSTSGVVTDTQYFGPGTRLTVL.

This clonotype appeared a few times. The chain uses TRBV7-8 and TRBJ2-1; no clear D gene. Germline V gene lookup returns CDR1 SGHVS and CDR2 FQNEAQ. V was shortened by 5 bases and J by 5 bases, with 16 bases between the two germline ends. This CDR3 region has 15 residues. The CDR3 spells CASSPPRTLDNEQFF. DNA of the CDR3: TGTGCCAGCAGCCCCCCGCGGACGCTCGACAATGAGCAGTTCTTC.

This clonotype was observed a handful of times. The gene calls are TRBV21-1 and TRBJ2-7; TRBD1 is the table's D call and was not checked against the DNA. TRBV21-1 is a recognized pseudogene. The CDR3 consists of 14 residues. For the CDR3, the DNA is TGTGCCAGCAGGAAGGGCAGGGTAGACTACGAGCAGTACTTC. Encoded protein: CASRKGRVDYEQYF.

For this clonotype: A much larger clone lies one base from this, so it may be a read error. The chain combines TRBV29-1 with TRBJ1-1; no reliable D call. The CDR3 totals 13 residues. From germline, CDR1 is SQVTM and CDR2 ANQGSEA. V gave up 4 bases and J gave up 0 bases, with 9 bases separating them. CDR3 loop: CSVVGRLNTEAFF. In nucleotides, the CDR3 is TGCAGCGTTGTCGGACGGTTGAACACTGAAGCTTTCTTT.

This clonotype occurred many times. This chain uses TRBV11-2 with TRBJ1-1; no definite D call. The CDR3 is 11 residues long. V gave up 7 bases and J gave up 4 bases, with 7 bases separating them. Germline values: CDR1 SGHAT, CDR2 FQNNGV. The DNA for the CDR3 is TGTGCCAGCACAAGGGCCACTGAAGCTTTCTTT. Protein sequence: CASTRATEAFF.

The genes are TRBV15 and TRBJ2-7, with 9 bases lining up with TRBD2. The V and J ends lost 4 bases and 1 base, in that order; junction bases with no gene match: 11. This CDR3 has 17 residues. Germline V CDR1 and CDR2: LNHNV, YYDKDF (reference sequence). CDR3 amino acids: CATSTPGLAQGSYEQYF. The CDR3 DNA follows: TGTGCCACCAGCACCCCGGGACTAGCCCAGGGGTCCTACGAGCAGTACTTC. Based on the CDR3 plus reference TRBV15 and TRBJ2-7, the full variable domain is DAMVIQNPRYQVTQFGKPVTLSCSQTLNHNVMYWYQQKSSQAPKLLFHYYDKDFNNEADTPDNFQSRRPNTSFCFLDIRSPGLGDTAMYLCATSTPGLAQGSYEQYFGPGTRLTVT.

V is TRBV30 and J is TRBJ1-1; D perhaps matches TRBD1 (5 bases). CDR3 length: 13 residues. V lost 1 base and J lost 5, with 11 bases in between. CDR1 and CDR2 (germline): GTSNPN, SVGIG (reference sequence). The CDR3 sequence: CAWSASGGTEAFF. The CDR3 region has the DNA TGTGCCTGGAGTGCATCGGGGGGGACTGAAGCTTTCTTT.

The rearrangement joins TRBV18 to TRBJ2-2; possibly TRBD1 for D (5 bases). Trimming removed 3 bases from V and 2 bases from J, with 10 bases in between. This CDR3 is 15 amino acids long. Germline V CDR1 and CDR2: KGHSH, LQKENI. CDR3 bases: TGTGCCAGCTCACCGGCAGGGTTAAACACCGGGGAGCTGTTTTTT. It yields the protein CASSPAGLNTGELFF.

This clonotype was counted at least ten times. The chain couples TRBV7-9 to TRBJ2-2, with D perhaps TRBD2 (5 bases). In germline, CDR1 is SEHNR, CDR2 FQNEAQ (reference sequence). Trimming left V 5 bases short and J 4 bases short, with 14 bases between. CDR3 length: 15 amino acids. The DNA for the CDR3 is TGTGCCAGCAGCCAGGCAGCGGTCGGCACCGGGGAGCTGTTTTTT. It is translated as CASSQAAVGTGELFF.

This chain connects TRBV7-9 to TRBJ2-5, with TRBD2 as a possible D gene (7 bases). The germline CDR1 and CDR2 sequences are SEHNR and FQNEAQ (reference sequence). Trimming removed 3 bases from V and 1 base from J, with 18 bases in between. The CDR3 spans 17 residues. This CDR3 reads CASSFYSRGGAQETQYF. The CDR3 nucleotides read TGTGCCAGCAGCTTCTACTCAAGGGGGGGAGCCCAAGAGACCCAGTACTTC.

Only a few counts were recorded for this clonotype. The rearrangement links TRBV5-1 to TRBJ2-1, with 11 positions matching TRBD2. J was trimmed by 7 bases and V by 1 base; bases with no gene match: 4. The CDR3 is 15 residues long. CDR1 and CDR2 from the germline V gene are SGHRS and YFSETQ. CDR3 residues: CASSLKLAGANEQFF. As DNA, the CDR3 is TGCGCCAGCAGCTTGAAACTAGCGGGGGCAAATGAGCAGTTCTTC.

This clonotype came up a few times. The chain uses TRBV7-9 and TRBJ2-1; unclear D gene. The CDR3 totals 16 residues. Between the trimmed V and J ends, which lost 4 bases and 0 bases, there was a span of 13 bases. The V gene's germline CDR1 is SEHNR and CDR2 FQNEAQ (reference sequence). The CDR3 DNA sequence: TGTGCCAGCAGCTCACGACTGGAGAGCTCCTACAATGAGCAGTTCTTC. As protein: CASSSRLESSYNEQFF.

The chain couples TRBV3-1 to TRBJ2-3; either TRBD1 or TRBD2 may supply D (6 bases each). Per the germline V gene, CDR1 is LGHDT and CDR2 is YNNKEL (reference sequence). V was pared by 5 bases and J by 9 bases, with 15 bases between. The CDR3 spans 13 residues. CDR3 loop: CASSDARGHTQYF. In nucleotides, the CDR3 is TGTGCCAGCAGCGACGCCCGGGGGCACACGCAGTATTTT.

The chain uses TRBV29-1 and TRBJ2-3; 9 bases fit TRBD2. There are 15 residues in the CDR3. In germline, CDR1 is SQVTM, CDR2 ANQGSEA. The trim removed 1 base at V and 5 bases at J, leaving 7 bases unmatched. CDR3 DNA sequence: TGCAGCGTTGAAGTAGCGGGAGTGTCGGTAGATACGCAGTATTTT. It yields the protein CSVEVAGVSVDTQYF.

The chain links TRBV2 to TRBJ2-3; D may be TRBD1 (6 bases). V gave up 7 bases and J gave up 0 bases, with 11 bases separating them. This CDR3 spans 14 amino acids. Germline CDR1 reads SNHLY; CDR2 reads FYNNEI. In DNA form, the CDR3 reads TGTGCCAGCAAAACAGGGAGCAGCACAGATACGCAGTATTTT. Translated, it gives CASKTGSSTDTQYF.

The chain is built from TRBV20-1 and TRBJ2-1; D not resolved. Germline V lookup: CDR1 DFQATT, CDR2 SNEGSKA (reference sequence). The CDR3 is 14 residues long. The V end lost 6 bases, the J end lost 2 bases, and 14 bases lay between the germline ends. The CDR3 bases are TGCAGTGCCCCATCCTCGTTAACCTACAATGAGCAGTTCTTC. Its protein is CSAPSSLTYNEQFF.

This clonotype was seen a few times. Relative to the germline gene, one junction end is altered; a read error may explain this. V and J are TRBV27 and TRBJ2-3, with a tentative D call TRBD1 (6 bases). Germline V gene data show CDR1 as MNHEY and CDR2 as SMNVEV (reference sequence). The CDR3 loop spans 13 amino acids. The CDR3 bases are TGTGCCAGCAGTTTGTCACGGGACACCTCCCAGGATTTT. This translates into CASSLSRDTSQDF.

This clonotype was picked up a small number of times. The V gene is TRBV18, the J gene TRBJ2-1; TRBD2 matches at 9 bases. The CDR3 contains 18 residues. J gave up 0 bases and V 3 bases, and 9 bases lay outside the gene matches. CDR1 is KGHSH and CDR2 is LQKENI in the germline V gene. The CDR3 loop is CASSPALAGKVSYNEQFF. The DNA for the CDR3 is TGTGCCAGCTCACCGGCGCTAGCGGGAAAGGTCTCCTACAATGAGCAGTTCTTC. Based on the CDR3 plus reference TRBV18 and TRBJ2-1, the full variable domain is NAGVMQNPRHLVRRRGQEARLRCSPMKGHSHVYWYRQLPEEGLKFMVYLQKENIIDESGMPKERFSAEFPKEGPSILRIQQVVRGDSAAYFCASSPALAGKVSYNEQFFGPGTRLTVL.

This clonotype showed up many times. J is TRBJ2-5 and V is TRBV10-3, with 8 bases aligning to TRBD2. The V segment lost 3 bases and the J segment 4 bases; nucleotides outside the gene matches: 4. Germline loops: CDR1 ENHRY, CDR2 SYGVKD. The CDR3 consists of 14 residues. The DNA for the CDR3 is TGTGCCATCAGTGACCCGGGAGGGGTAGAGACCCAGTACTTC. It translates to CAISDPGGVETQYF.

CDR3 DNA: TGCGCCAGCAGCCAAGCTCTAGCGGGAGTCGATACGCAGTATTTT. As protein: CASSQALAGVDTQYF. The chain uses TRBV4-1 and TRBJ2-3; TRBD2 matches 10 bases. V dropped 1 base and J dropped 6; count of bases not matched to a gene: 4. The CDR3 runs 15 residues. Germline lookup yields CDR1 MGHRA and CDR2 YSYEKL.

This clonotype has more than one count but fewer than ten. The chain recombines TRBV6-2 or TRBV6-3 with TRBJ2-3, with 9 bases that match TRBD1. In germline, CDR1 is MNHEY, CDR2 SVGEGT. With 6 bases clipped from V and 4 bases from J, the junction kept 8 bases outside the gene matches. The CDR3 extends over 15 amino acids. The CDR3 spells CASRPPGQGSDTQYF. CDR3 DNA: TGTGCCAGCAGACCCCCGGGACAGGGATCAGATACGCAGTATTTT.

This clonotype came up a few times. In DNA, the CDR3 is TGTGCCACCAGCAGAGGAGGTATCAATGAGCAGTTCTTC. It translates to CATSRGGINEQFF. The genes are TRBV15 and TRBJ2-1; no firm D call. The CDR3 loop spans 13 amino acids. CDR1 and CDR2 from the germline V gene are LNHNV and YYDKDF (reference sequence). V was cut by 1 base and J by 6 bases, with 7 bases left in between.

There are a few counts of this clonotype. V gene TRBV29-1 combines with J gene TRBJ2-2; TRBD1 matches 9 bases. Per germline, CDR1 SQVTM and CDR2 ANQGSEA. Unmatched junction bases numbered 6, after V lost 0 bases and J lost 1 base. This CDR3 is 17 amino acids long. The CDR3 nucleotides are TGCAGCGTTGAAGACCGGAACAGGGGGCTGAACACCGGGGAGCTGTTTTTT. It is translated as CSVEDRNRGLNTGELFF.

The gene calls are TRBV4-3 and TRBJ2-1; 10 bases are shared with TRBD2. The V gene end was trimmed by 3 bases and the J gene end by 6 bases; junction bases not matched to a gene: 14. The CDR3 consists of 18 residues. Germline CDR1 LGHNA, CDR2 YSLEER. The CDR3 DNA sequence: TGCGCCAGCAGCCAGGCCGCCTTACTAGCGGGAAGGATCAATGAGCAGTTCTTC. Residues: CASSQAALLAGRINEQFF.

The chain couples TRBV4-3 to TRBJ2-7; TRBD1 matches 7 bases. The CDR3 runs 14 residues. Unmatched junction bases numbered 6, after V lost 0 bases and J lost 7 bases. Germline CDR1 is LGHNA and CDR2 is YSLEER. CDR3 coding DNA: TGCGCCAGCAGCCAAGAGGGACAGTCGCGGGAGCAGTACTTC. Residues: CASSQEGQSREQYF.

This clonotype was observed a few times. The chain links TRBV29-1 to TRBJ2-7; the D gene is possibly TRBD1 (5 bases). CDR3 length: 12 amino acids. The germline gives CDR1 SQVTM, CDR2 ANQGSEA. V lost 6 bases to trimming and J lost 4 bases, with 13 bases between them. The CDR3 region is CSVAIRDYEQYF. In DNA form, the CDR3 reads TGCAGCGTAGCCATCAGGGATTACGAGCAGTACTTC.

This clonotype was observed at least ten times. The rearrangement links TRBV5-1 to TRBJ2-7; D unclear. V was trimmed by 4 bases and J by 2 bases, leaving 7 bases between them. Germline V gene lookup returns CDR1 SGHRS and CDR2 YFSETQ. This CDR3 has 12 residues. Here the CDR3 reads CASSKDPYEQYF. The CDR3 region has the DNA TGCGCCAGCAGCAAGGATCCCTACGAGCAGTACTTC. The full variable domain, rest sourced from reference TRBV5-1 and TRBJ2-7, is KAGVTQTPRYLIKTRGQQVTLSCSPISGHRSVSWYQQTPGQGLQFLFEYFSETQRNKGNFPGRFSGRQFSNSRSEMNVSTLELGDSALYLCASSKDPYEQYFGPGTRLTVT.

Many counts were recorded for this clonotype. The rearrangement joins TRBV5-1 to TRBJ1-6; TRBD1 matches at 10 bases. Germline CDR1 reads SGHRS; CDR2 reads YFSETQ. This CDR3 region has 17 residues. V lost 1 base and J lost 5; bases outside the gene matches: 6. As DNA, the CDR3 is TGCGCCAGCAGCTTGAAGACAGGGGGCGAACATAATTCACCCCTCCACTTT. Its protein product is CASSLKTGGEHNSPLHF.